The rows below give T cell receptor beta chains drawn from one sample of a study of blood T cell repertoires in COVID-19. Using immunoSEQ multiplex PCR, the repertoire was profiled, and TCRdb retains in-frame clones only, with some absent. The sample consists of a few hundred thousand clones, 80% to 90% of them appearing once. The sequenced material came from peripheral blood. The receptors were gathered from a woman aged 40 to 55 who had recovered from COVID-19. The CDR3 runs from the conserved cysteine through the conserved F or W. The order of the fields is D gene, clone size, V gene, J gene, CDR3 DNA, CDR3 protein. The D gene is left open where the match is weak. Clone size is given for some rows only: seen once, a few or many times, or a class if the clone is expanded.

d_call: NA; clone_size: NA; v_call: TRBV19; j_call: TRBJ1-1; cdr3_nt: TGTGCCAGTAGTATCAACAGTCGAAACACTGAAGCTTTCTTT; cdr3_aa: CASSINSRNTEAFF
d_call: TRBD2; clone_size: NA; v_call: TRBV6-6; j_call: TRBJ2-3; cdr3_nt: TGTGCCAGCAGTTTCGAAGCGGGGGCCATCACAGATACGCAGTATTTT; cdr3_aa: CASSFEAGAITDTQYF
d_call: NA; clone_size: NA; v_call: TRBV5-1; j_call: TRBJ2-1; cdr3_nt: TGCGCCAGCGGTTCGGGAGTAGTCAATGAGCAGTTCTTC; cdr3_aa: CASGSGVVNEQFF
d_call: NA; clone_size: NA; v_call: TRBV6-5; j_call: TRBJ2-1; cdr3_nt: TGTGCCAGCAGTTACACAGTCTACAATGAGCAGTTCTTC; cdr3_aa: CASSYTVYNEQFF
d_call: NA; clone_size: NA; v_call: TRBV9; j_call: TRBJ1-1; cdr3_nt: TGTGCCAGCAGCCCAGGACAGAACTTGAACACTGAAGCTTTCTTT; cdr3_aa: CASSPGQNLNTEAFF
d_call: NA; clone_size: NA; v_call: TRBV5-6; j_call: TRBJ1-2; cdr3_nt: TGTGCCAGCGACCTAAGAGGGGGATTCTATGGCTACACCTTC; cdr3_aa: CASDLRGGFYGYTF
d_call: NA; clone_size: once; v_call: TRBV7-2; j_call: TRBJ2-1; cdr3_nt: TGTGCCAGCAGCGCCTCAGGGGCGTACAATGAGCAGTTCTTC; cdr3_aa: CASSASGAYNEQFF
d_call: TRBD2; clone_size: NA; v_call: TRBV5-1; j_call: TRBJ2-5; cdr3_nt: TGCGCCAGCAGCTTGGTTGGCGGGGGGCACATAGGGACCCAGTACTTC; cdr3_aa: CASSLVGGGHIGTQYF
d_call: NA; clone_size: NA; v_call: TRBV28; j_call: TRBJ1-5; cdr3_nt: TGTGCCAGCAGTTTCCTTAGCAATCAGCCCCAGCATTTT; cdr3_aa: CASSFLSNQPQHF
d_call: NA; clone_size: NA; v_call: TRBV15; j_call: TRBJ2-3; cdr3_nt: TGTGCCACCAGGAGGGCTTACGACACAGATACGCAGTATTTT; cdr3_aa: CATRRAYDTDTQYF
d_call: NA; clone_size: NA; v_call: TRBV5-1; j_call: TRBJ1-1; cdr3_nt: TGCGCCAGCAGCCCCACGACGACAGGGAACACTGAAGCTTTCTTT; cdr3_aa: CASSPTTTGNTEAFF
d_call: NA; clone_size: NA; v_call: TRBV7-9; j_call: TRBJ2-4; cdr3_nt: TGTGCCAGCAGCTTAGGATCCCAGGGAAACATTCAGTACTTC; cdr3_aa: CASSLGSQGNIQYF
d_call: NA; clone_size: NA; v_call: TRBV7-9; j_call: TRBJ1-4; cdr3_nt: TGTGCCAGCAGCCCGGTGGCTAATGAAAAACTGTTTTTT; cdr3_aa: CASSPVANEKLFF
d_call: NA; clone_size: NA; v_call: TRBV13; j_call: TRBJ2-2; cdr3_nt: TGTGCCAGCAGGGTAGCTACCGGGGAGCTGTTTTTT; cdr3_aa: CASRVATGELFF
d_call: NA; clone_size: NA; v_call: TRBV5-6; j_call: TRBJ1-1; cdr3_nt: TGTGCCAGCAGCTTGGGTTATAGGAGCGACACTGAAGCTTTCTTT; cdr3_aa: CASSLGYRSDTEAFF
d_call: TRBD2; clone_size: NA; v_call: TRBV10-3; j_call: TRBJ2-1; cdr3_nt: TGTGCCATCAGTGAGGACCCGGCCGTGGCTAGCGGGAGAGGGAAGTTCTTC; cdr3_aa: CAISEDPAVASGRGKFF
d_call: TRBD1; clone_size: NA; v_call: TRBV30; j_call: TRBJ2-2; cdr3_nt: TGTGCCTGGAAGACCCCGGGACAGGGGGACGATTACACCGGGGAGCTGTTTTTT; cdr3_aa: CAWKTPGQGDDYTGELFF
d_call: TRBD1; clone_size: NA; v_call: TRBV19; j_call: TRBJ1-3; cdr3_nt: TGTGCCAGTAGTATCTCCAGGACAGGGCGAACTGGAAACACCATATATTTT; cdr3_aa: CASSISRTGRTGNTIYF
d_call: NA; clone_size: once; v_call: TRBV5-5; j_call: TRBJ1-4; cdr3_nt: TGTGCCAGCAGCTTGTACGGGAGCCATGAAAAACTGTTTTTT; cdr3_aa: CASSLYGSHEKLFF
d_call: NA; clone_size: NA; v_call: TRBV28; j_call: TRBJ1-2; cdr3_nt: TGTGCCAGCAGTCCCGGGACAACCTATGGCTACACCTTC; cdr3_aa: CASSPGTTYGYTF
d_call: TRBD2; clone_size: NA; v_call: TRBV5-8; j_call: TRBJ2-4; cdr3_nt: TGTGCCTTCGGACTAGCGGCAGTCAAAAACATTCAGTACTTC; cdr3_aa: CAFGLAAVKNIQYF
d_call: NA; clone_size: NA; v_call: TRBV5-1; j_call: TRBJ2-5; cdr3_nt: TGCGCCAGCAAAAAGACAGGTCCACCTGGGGAGACCCAGTACTTC; cdr3_aa: CASKKTGPPGETQYF
d_call: NA; clone_size: NA; v_call: TRBV5-5; j_call: TRBJ1-5; cdr3_nt: TGTGCCAGCAGCTTGGTAGGGGAAGGGGCCTATCAGCCCCAGCATTTT; cdr3_aa: CASSLVGEGAYQPQHF
d_call: TRBD1; clone_size: NA; v_call: TRBV9; j_call: TRBJ1-4; cdr3_nt: TGTGCCAGCAGCACGACAGGGAGAGGGTCTCCTAATGAAAAACTGTTTTTT; cdr3_aa: CASSTTGRGSPNEKLFF
d_call: TRBD1; clone_size: NA; v_call: TRBV6-6; j_call: TRBJ2-3; cdr3_nt: TGTGCCAGCTACAGGGGTCACACAGATACGCAGTATTTT; cdr3_aa: CASYRGHTDTQYF
d_call: NA; clone_size: NA; v_call: TRBV19; j_call: TRBJ1-2; cdr3_nt: TGTGCCAGTAGTCCCAGTGCAGCCAGGGATGGCTACACCTTC; cdr3_aa: CASSPSAARDGYTF
d_call: TRBD2; clone_size: NA; v_call: TRBV7-3; j_call: TRBJ2-5; cdr3_nt: TGTGCCAGCAGCCCCACTAGCGGGGGCCAAGAGACCCAGTACTTC; cdr3_aa: CASSPTSGGQETQYF
d_call: NA; clone_size: NA; v_call: TRBV7-8; j_call: TRBJ1-4; cdr3_nt: TGTGCCAGCAGCTTAGTTGCGGGGCCCGGGGAAAAACTGTTTTTT; cdr3_aa: CASSLVAGPGEKLFF
d_call: NA; clone_size: NA; v_call: TRBV28; j_call: TRBJ2-7; cdr3_nt: TGTGCCAGCAGGGAGGCAGGGGGGTCCTACGAGCAGTACTTC; cdr3_aa: CASREAGGSYEQYF
d_call: TRBD1; clone_size: NA; v_call: TRBV3-1/TRBV3-2; j_call: TRBJ1-2; cdr3_nt: TGTGCCAGCAGCCGATCGGACAGGGGGGATGGCTACACCTTC; cdr3_aa: CASSRSDRGDGYTF
d_call: NA; clone_size: NA; v_call: TRBV5-1; j_call: TRBJ2-7; cdr3_nt: TGCGCCAGCAGCTTGGGGACAATCGGCACCTACGAGCAGTACTTC; cdr3_aa: CASSLGTIGTYEQYF
d_call: TRBD1; clone_size: NA; v_call: TRBV10-3; j_call: TRBJ2-2; cdr3_nt: TGTGCCATTCACAGGGGATTGAACACCGGGGAGCTGTTTTTT; cdr3_aa: CAIHRGLNTGELFF
d_call: TRBD2; clone_size: NA; v_call: TRBV10-1; j_call: TRBJ2-5; cdr3_nt: TGCGCCAGCAGTCCGGGACTAGCGGGGAAAATTCAAGAGACCCAGTACTTC; cdr3_aa: CASSPGLAGKIQETQYF
d_call: TRBD1; clone_size: NA; v_call: TRBV7-2; j_call: TRBJ1-4; cdr3_nt: TGTGCCAGCAGCCCCGCCCTATACAGGGGCCTACTGAGAGATGAAAAACTGTTTTTT; cdr3_aa: CASSPALYRGLLRDEKLFF
d_call: NA; clone_size: NA; v_call: TRBV12-5; j_call: TRBJ2-1; cdr3_nt: TGTGCTAGTGGTCAAGGACAGAGCTCCTACAATGAGCAGTTCTTC; cdr3_aa: CASGQGQSSYNEQFF
d_call: NA; clone_size: few; v_call: TRBV7-9; j_call: TRBJ1-6; cdr3_nt: TGTGCCAGCAGCTTACAGGCCAATTCACCCCTCCACTTT; cdr3_aa: CASSLQANSPLHF
d_call: NA; clone_size: NA; v_call: TRBV2; j_call: TRBJ1-1; cdr3_nt: TGTGCCAGCCGAACGGCGGGGGGCTCTAGTGGTGAAGCTTTCTTT; cdr3_aa: CASRTAGGSSGEAFF
d_call: NA; clone_size: NA; v_call: TRBV7-3; j_call: TRBJ2-7; cdr3_nt: TGTGCCAGCAGCTTAGAGGGGAAGGGGGCCTACGAGCAGTACTTC; cdr3_aa: CASSLEGKGAYEQYF
d_call: NA; clone_size: NA; v_call: TRBV6-1; j_call: TRBJ2-7; cdr3_nt: TGTGCCAGCAGTGAAGATGGCAGGAACCCCTACGAGCAGTACTTC; cdr3_aa: CASSEDGRNPYEQYF
d_call: TRBD1; clone_size: NA; v_call: TRBV5-6; j_call: TRBJ1-5; cdr3_nt: TGTGCCAGCAGCTTGGACAGGGGGAGCAATCAGCCCCAGCATTTT; cdr3_aa: CASSLDRGSNQPQHF
d_call: NA; clone_size: few; v_call: TRBV4-1; j_call: TRBJ2-7; cdr3_nt: TGCGCCAGCAGCCCGCTTACAGGGTACGAGCAGTACTTC; cdr3_aa: CASSPLTGYEQYF
d_call: NA; clone_size: NA; v_call: TRBV12-5; j_call: TRBJ2-3; cdr3_nt: TGTGCTAGTGGTTTTTCCCTCACAGATACGCAGTATTTT; cdr3_aa: CASGFSLTDTQYF
d_call: TRBD2; clone_size: NA; v_call: TRBV10-1; j_call: TRBJ2-2; cdr3_nt: TGCGCCAGCATGGCGGGGGGGACGACCGGGGAGCTGTTTTTT; cdr3_aa: CASMAGGTTGELFF
d_call: TRBD1; clone_size: NA; v_call: TRBV19; j_call: TRBJ1-3; cdr3_nt: TGTGCCAGTAGCCCGGGACAGGGTCTCTCTGGAAACACCATATATTTT; cdr3_aa: CASSPGQGLSGNTIYF
d_call: TRBD1; clone_size: NA; v_call: TRBV19; j_call: TRBJ1-2; cdr3_nt: TGTGCCAGCAGAGTCTGGGACAGGGGGAACTATGGCTACACCTTC; cdr3_aa: CASRVWDRGNYGYTF
d_call: NA; clone_size: NA; v_call: TRBV18; j_call: TRBJ1-2; cdr3_nt: TGTGCCAGCTCAGGAGCGGGCGGAGATAACTATGGCTACACCTTC; cdr3_aa: CASSGAGGDNYGYTF